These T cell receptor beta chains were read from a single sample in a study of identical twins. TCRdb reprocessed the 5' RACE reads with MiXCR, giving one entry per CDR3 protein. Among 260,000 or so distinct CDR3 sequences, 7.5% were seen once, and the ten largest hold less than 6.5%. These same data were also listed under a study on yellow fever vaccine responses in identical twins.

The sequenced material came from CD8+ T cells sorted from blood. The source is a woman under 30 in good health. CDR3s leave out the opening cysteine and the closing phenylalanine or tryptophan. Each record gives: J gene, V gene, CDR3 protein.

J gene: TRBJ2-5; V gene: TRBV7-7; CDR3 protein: ASSLFGGAEETQY
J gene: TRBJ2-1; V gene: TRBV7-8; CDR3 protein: ASSLVVAGLYNEQF
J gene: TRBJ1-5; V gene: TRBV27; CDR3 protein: ASSLAGDSNQPQH
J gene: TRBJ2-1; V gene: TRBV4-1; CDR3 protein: ASSQESAWGNEQF
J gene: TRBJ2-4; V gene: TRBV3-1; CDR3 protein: ASSHRGGVRDIQY
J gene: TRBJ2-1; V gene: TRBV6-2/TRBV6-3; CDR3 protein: ASSSTSGGWYGDEQF
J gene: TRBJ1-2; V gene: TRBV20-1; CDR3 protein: SARVTDSYGYT
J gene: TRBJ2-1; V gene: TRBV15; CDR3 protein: ATSLPGLGGGPGNEQF
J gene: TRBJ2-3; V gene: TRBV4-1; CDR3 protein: ASSQGFWTDTQY
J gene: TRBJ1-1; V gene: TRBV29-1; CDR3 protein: SVHRGPEAF
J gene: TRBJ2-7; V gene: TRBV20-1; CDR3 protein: SARDVASSGMRAYEQY
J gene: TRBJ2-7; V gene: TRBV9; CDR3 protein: ASSVSSGRVDEQY
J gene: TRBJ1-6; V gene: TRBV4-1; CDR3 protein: ASSQDLRLTSPLH
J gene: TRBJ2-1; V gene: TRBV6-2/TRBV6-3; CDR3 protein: ASSYSRLGLVLAGRYNEQF
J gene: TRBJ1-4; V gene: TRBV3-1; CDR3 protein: ASSPDKVATNEKLF
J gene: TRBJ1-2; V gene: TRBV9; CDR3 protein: ASSVAGNYGYT
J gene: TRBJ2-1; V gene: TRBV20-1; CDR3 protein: SAGGQGFSSYNEQF
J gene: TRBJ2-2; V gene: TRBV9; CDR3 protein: ASSVYEGVRLTTGELF
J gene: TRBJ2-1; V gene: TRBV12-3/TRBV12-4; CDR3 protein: ASKAGGGYNEQF
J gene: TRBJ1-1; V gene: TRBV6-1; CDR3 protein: ASSEGQGHTEAF
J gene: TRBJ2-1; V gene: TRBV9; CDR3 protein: ASSPRSPSGRNNEQF
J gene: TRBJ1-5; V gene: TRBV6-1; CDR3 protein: ASDLIGQAQPQH
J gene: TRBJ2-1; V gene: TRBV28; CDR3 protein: ASSRTSNEQF
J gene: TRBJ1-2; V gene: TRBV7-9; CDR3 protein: ASSLDQRNYGYT
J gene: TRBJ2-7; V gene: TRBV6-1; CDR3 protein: ASTKRDIDYEQY
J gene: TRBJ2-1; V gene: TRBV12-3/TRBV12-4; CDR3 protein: ASTFEGGSGRAVGEQF
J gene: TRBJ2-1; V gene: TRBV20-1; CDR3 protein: SARGLAGGPFGEQF
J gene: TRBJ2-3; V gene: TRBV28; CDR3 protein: ASSQELSLVSISSFTDTQY
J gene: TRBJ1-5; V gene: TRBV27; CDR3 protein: ASSSVASNQPQH
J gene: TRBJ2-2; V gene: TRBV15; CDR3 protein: ATSRGGQVAGELF
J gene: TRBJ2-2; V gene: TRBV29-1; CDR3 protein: SVEVPGAGELF